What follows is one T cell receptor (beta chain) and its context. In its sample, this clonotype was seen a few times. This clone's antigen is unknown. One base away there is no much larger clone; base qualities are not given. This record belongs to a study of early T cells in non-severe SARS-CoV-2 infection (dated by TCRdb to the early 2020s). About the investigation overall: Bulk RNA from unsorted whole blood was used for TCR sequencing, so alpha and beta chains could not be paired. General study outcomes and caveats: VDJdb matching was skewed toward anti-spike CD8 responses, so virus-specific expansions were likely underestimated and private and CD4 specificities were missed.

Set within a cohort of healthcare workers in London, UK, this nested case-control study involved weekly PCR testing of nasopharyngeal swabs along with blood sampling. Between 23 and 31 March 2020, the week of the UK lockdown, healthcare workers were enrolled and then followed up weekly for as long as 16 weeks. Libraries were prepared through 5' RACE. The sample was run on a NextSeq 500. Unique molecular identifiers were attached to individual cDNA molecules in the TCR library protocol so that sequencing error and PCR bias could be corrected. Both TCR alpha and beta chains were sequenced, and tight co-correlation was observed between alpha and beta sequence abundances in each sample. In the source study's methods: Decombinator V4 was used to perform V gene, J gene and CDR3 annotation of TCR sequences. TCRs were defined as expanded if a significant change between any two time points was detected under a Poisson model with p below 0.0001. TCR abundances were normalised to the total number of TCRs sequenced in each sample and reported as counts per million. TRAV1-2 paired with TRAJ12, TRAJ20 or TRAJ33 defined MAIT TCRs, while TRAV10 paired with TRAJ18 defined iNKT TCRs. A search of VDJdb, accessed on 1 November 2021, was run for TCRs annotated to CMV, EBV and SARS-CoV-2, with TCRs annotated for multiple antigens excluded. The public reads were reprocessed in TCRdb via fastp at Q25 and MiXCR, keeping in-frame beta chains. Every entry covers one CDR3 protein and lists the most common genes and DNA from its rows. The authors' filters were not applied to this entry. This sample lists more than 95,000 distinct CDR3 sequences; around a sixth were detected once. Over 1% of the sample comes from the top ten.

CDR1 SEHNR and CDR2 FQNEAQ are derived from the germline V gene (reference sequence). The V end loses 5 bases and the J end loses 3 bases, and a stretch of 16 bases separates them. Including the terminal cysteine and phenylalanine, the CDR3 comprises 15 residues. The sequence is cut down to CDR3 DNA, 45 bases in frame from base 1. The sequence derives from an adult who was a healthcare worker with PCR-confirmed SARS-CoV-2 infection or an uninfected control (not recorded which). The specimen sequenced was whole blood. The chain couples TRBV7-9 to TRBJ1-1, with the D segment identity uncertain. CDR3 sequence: CASSAMEGPDTEAFF. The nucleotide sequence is TGTGCCAGCAGCGCCATGGAGGGTCCGGACACTGAAGCTTTCTTT.